These 17 T cell receptor beta chains were sequenced from one sample in a study of cytomegalovirus exposure and HLA in healthy donors. Method: immunoSEQ multiplex PCR; TCRdb's copy keeps in-frame clones and lacks some. Of around 34,000 clones listed, about 93% are singletons. The sample comprised PBMCs. Source of these receptors: a man aged 18 to 35 in good health and CMV-seronegative.

This clone was detected only once. The CDR3: CAWSASVRTQYF. The DNA for the CDR3 is TGTGCCTGGAGTGCCTCGGTTAGGACCCAGTACTTC. The chain recombines TRBV30 with TRBJ2-5; D call uncertain. This CDR3 spans 12 amino acids. V lost 1 base, J lost 7 bases, and 10 bases lay in between. Germline V gene data show CDR1 as GTSNPN and CDR2 as SVGIG (reference sequence).

This chain links TRBV27 with TRBJ2-2; D unresolved. This CDR3 has 11 amino acids. In germline, CDR1 is MNHEY, CDR2 SMNVEV (reference sequence). Trimming shortened V by 4 bases and J by 7 bases, and 4 bases separated the two germline ends. The CDR3 DNA reads TGTGCCAGCAGTTCGTTCGGGGAGCTGTTTTTT. Encoded protein: CASSSFGELFF.

This sequence joins TRBV28 and TRBJ1-2; 11 bases are shared with TRBD1. This CDR3 is built from 14 residues. After removal of 3 bases from V and 7 bases from J, the junction contained 4 bases not matched to a gene. Per germline, CDR1 MDHEN and CDR2 SYDVKM. The CDR3 protein is CASSFGQGAGGYTF. CDR3 bases: TGTGCCAGCAGTTTTGGACAGGGGGCAGGTGGCTACACCTTC.

This chain uses TRBV6-5 with TRBJ1-4, with a tentative D call TRBD1 (6 bases). The CDR3 is 15 amino acids. Trimming took off 6 bases at V and 8 bases at J, with 19 bases between the two ends. Germline CDR1 is MNHEY and CDR2 is SVGAGI. The CDR3: CASSPEGTTVEKLFF. The CDR3 DNA sequence: TGTGCCAGCAGCCCTGAGGGGACAACTGTCGAAAAACTGTTTTTT.

This chain uses TRBV12-5 with TRBJ2-1, with TRBD2 identical over 12 bases. The germline V gene encodes CDR1 LGHNT and CDR2 FRNRAP. V dropped 7 bases and J dropped 4; count of bases not matched to a gene: 8. The CDR3 loop spans 16 amino acids. The CDR3: CASAPSGTSGYNEQFF. Here the CDR3 DNA reads TGTGCTAGTGCCCCATCCGGGACTAGCGGGTACAATGAGCAGTTCTTC.

The V call is TRBV11-2, the J call TRBJ2-7; TRBD2 matches 13 bases. The CDR3 is 18 residues long. Germline CDR1 SGHAT, CDR2 FQNNGV. Losses at the gene ends were 8 bases for V and 4 bases for J; bases not matched to a gene: 17. In DNA, the CDR3 is TGTGCCAGCCGAGGCCCCGGCGGACTAGCGGGGGACCTGTACGAGCAGTACTTC. It yields the protein CASRGPGGLAGDLYEQYF.

This chain's CDR3 is CASSETSPPREKLFF. Written as DNA, the CDR3 is TGCGCCAGCAGTGAGACCTCGCCCCCCCGGGAAAAACTGTTTTTT. The chain recombines TRBV10-2 with TRBJ1-4; no definite D call. V was cut by 2 bases and J by 8 bases, with 15 bases left in between. The CDR3 consists of 15 residues. Per the germline V gene, CDR1 is WSHSY and CDR2 is SAAADI.

The chain is built from TRBV12-5 and TRBJ1-4, with D maybe TRBD1 (6 bases). This CDR3 region has 13 residues. Germline CDR1 and CDR2: LGHNT and FRNRAP. V shed 2 bases and J shed 5 bases, with 6 bases lying between them. The CDR3 coding sequence is TGTGCTAGTGGTTTGCAGGGGAATGAAAAACTGTTTTTT. The encoded protein is CASGLQGNEKLFF.

This rearrangement joins TRBV6-1 to TRBJ1-6; possible D gene TRBD1, 6 bases. Per germline, CDR1 MNHNS and CDR2 SASEGT. The CDR3 consists of 16 residues. V was cut by 2 bases and J by 0 bases, with 8 bases left in between. The CDR3: CASSEQGSSYNSPLHF. CDR3 DNA sequence: TGTGCCAGCAGTGAACAGGGGAGCTCCTATAATTCACCCCTCCACTTT.

V and J are TRBV4-1 and TRBJ2-2; 9 bases match TRBD1. This CDR3 is 14 amino acids long. Per the germline V gene, CDR1 is MGHRA and CDR2 is YSYEKL. The V and J ends lost 5 bases and 3 bases, in that order; junction bases with no gene match: 1. The CDR3 region has the DNA TGCGCCAGCAGCGGACAGGGGTACACCGGGGAGCTGTTTTTT. Protein sequence: CASSGQGYTGELFF.

This clone was recorded once. V usage is TRBV12-5 and J usage is TRBJ2-7, with 10 positions matching TRBD1. The V gene end was trimmed by 0 bases and the J gene end by 5 bases; junction bases not matched to a gene: 7. The CDR3 covers 16 residues. Germline lookup yields CDR1 LGHNT and CDR2 FRNRAP. CDR3 residues: CASGLVRGQGTHEQYF. The CDR3 nucleotides read TGTGCTAGTGGTTTGGTGAGGGGACAGGGGACGCACGAGCAGTACTTC.

The chain links TRBV21-1 to TRBJ2-7; the DNA was not used to check the table's D call, TRBD1. TRBV21-1 is described as a pseudogene. The CDR3 contains 13 residues. The CDR3 loop is CASSIMAIREQYF. The CDR3 nucleotides are TGTGCCAGCAGCATTATGGCAATCCGCGAGCAGTACTTC.

This sequence joins TRBV11-2 and TRBJ2-2; 9 bases are shared with TRBD1. CDR3 length: 15 amino acids. Unmatched junction bases numbered 3, after V lost 3 bases and J lost 4 bases. Germline V gene sequence: CDR1 SGHAT, CDR2 FQNNGV. The CDR3 here is CASSFIQGATGELFF. The CDR3 nucleotides are TGTGCCAGCAGCTTTATACAGGGGGCCACCGGGGAGCTGTTTTTT.

The V and J genes are TRBV18 and TRBJ2-3, with D maybe TRBD2 (6 bases). The CDR3 contains 14 residues. V lost 2 bases and J lost 6, with 12 bases in between. Germline CDR1 KGHSH, CDR2 LQKENI. CDR3 region: CASSPLGGEDTQYF. For the CDR3, the DNA is TGTGCCAGCTCACCATTGGGGGGAGAGGATACGCAGTATTTT.

The genes are TRBV19 and TRBJ2-5; 7 bases are shared with TRBD2. Germline lookup yields CDR1 LNHDA and CDR2 SQIVND (reference sequence). Trimming took 0 bases from V and 4 from J; bases not matched to a gene: 2. CDR3 length: 14 residues. The CDR3 protein is CASSIDREGETQYF. The CDR3 DNA reads TGTGCCAGTAGTATAGACAGGGAGGGAGAGACCCAGTACTTC.

The chain joins TRBV18 to TRBJ2-2, with 9 nucleotides matching TRBD1. Germline CDR1 is KGHSH and CDR2 is LQKENI. The CDR3 has 17 residues. V shed 2 bases and J 3 bases; nucleotides not matched to a gene: 7. Here the CDR3 DNA reads TGTGCCAGCTCACCAGCATACCGGGACAGGGACACCGGGGAGCTGTTTTTT. The encoded protein is CASSPAYRDRDTGELFF.

V is TRBV2 and J is TRBJ2-5; TRBD1 is a possible D gene (6 bases). Trimming left V 0 bases short and J 7 bases short, with 9 bases between. In germline, CDR1 is SNHLY, CDR2 FYNNEI. The CDR3 contains 13 residues. The CDR3 DNA is TGTGCCAGCAGTGAAGCACTAGGGGGGACCCAGTACTTC. Translating gives CASSEALGGTQYF.